Below, one TCR beta chain is given with its context. Its matching antigen is unknown. The data are from a study of chemoradiotherapy in HPV16-positive cancers. Study-wide points: Candidate HPV-specific clones and E7-related TCR motifs grew in tumor during treatment.

This CDR3 region has 16 residues. Germline CDR1 reads SEHNR; CDR2 reads FQNEAQ (reference sequence). V shed 4 bases, J shed 4 bases, and the junction held 8 bases outside the gene matches. Clones were read by immunoSEQ multiplex PCR, and TCRdb kept only the in-frame ones, dropping some. The repertoire holds about 13,000 clones, about 85% seen once, with 5.5% to 7.5% in the top ten. This clonotype was sampled from a human donor with HPV-associated anogenital cancer. The material sequenced was blood, taken from a patient who underwent chemoradiotherapy. V gene TRBV7-9 combines with J gene TRBJ2-5; 11 nucleotides align to TRBD2. The DNA of the CDR3 is TGTGCCAGCAGCTACCCTTTAGCGGGGGGGCCAGAGACCCAGTACTTC. As protein: CASSYPLAGGPETQYF.